This TCR beta chain stems from a study of cytomegalovirus exposure and HLA in healthy donors. Amplification used 60 Vbeta primers and 13 Jbeta primers. Here immunoSEQ multiplex PCR was the method, and the copy in TCRdb shows in-frame clones only, minus some. The sample records about 200,000 clones, around four fifths being singletons. The CDR3 extends over 15 amino acids. Per the germline V gene, CDR1 is MNHEY and CDR2 is SVGAGI. V dropped 5 bases and J dropped 5; count of bases not matched to a gene: 11. Overall study findings and caveats: Excluded were some V segments that proved indistinguishable, including TRBV6-2 and TRBV6-3. Analysis performed later showed TCR beta chains linked to HLA being more clonally expanded than equally common others. Evidence from a later analysis indicated that most CMV-associated TCR beta chains looked HLA-restricted.

Of note for this clone: Its antigen is currently unknown.

This receptor was taken from a man between 45 and 60 years old in good health and CMV-seronegative. This chain uses TRBV6-5 with TRBJ2-5; 7 positions agree with TRBD2. Sequencing was performed on PBMCs. The CDR3 region has the DNA TGTGCCAGCAGTAGGACTAGGGGAGGTGGGGAGACCCAGTACTTC. Its protein is CASSRTRGGGETQYF.